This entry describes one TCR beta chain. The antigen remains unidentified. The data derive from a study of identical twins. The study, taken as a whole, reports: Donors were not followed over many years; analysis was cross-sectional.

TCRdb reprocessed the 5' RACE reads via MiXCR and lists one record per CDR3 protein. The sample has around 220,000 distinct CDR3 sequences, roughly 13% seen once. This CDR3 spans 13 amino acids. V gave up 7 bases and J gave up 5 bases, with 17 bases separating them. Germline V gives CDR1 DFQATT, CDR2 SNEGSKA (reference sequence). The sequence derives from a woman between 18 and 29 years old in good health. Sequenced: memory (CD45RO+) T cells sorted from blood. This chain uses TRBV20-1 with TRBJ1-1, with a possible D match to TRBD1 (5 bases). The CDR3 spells CSVSRPGETEAFF. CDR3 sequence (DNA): TGCAGTGTTAGCCGGCCGGGGGAGACTGAAGCTTTCTTT.